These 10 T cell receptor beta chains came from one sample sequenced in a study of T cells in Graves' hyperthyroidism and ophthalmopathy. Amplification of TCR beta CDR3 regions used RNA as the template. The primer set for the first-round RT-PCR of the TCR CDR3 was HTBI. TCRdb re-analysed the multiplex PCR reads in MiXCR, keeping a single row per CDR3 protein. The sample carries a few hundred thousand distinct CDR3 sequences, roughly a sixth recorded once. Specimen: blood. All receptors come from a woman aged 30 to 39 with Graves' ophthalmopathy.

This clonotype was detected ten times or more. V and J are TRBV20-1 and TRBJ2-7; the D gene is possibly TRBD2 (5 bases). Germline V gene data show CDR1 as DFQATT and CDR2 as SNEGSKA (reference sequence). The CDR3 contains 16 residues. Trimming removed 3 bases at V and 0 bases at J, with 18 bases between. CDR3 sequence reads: CSASASRTQSSYEQYF. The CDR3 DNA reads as TGCAGTGCTAGCGCCTCCCGGACTCAGAGCTCCTACGAGCAGTACTTC.

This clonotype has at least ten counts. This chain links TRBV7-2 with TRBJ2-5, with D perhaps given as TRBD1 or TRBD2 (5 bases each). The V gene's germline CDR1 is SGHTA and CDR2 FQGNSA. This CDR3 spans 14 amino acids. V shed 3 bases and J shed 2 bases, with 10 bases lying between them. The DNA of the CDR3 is TGTGCCAGCAGCTTGGGACCAATACAAGAGACCCAGTACTTC. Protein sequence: CASSLGPIQETQYF.

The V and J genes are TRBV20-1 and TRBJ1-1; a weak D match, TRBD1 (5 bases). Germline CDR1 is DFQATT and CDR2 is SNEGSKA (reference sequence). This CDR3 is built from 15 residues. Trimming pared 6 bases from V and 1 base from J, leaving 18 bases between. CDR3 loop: CSALKGTRTNTEAFF. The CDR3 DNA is TGCAGTGCGTTGAAAGGGACCAGAACGAACACTGAAGCTTTCTTT.

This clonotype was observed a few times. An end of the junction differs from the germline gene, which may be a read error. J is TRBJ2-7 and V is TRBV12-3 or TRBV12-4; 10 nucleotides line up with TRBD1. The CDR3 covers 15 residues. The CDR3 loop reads CASSTGTGVIYEQHF. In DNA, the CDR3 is TGTGCCAGCAGCACCGGGACAGGGGTCATCTACGAGCAGCACTTC.

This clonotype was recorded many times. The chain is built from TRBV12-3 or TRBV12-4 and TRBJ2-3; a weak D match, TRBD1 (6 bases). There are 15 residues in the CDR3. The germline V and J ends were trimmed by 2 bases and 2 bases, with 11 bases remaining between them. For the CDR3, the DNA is TGTGCCAGCAGTTTATCAGGGGACCACACAGATACGCAGTATTTT. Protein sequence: CASSLSGDHTDTQYF.

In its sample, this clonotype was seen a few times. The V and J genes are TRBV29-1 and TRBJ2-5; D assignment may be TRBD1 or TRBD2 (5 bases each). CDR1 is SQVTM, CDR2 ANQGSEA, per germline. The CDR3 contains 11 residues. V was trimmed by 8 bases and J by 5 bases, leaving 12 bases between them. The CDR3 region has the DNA TGCAGCCCACTGTGGGGGGAGACCCAGTACTTC. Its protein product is CSPLWGETQYF. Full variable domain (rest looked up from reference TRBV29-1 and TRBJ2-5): SAVISQKPSRDICQRGTSLTIQCQVDSQVTMMFWYRQQPGQSLTLIATANQGSEATYESGFVIDKFPISRPNLTFSTLTVSNMSPEDSSIYLCSPLWGETQYFGPGTRLLVL.

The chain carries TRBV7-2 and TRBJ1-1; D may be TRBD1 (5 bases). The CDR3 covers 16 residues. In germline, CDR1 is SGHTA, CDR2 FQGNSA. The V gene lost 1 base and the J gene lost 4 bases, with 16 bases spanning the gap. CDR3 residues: CASSLELGRVSTEAFF. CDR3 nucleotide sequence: TGTGCCAGCAGCTTAGAGTTGGGCAGGGTGAGCACTGAAGCTTTCTTT.

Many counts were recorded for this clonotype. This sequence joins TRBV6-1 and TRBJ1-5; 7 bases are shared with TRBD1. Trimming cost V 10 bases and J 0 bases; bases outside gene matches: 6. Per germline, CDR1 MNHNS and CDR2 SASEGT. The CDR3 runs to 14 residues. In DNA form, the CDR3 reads TGTGCCACCGCCCGACAGGGTAGCAATCAGCCCCAGCATTTT. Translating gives CATARQGSNQPQHF.

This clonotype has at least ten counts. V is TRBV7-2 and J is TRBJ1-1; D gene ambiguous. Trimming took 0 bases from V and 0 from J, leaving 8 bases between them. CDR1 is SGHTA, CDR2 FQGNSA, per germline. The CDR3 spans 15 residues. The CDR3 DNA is TGTGCCAGCAGCTTAGCCGGCCTTATGAACACTGAAGCTTTCTTT. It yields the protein CASSLAGLMNTEAFF.

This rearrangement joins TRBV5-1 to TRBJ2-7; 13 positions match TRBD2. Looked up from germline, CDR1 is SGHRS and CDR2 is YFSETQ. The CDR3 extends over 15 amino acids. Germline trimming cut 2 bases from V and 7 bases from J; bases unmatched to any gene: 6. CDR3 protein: CASSFGLAGVREQYF. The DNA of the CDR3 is TGCGCCAGCAGCTTTGGACTAGCGGGAGTGAGGGAGCAGTACTTC.